The 22 T cell receptor beta chains listed next were all sequenced from one sample in a study of multiple sclerosis patients with progressive multifocal leukoencephalopathy (dated by TCRdb to between 2018 and 2021). The protocol used for the library was the immunoSEQ multiplex PCR assay. The source is immuneACCESS, and TCRdb retained only in-frame sequences with V and J called. Part of the clones is not carried over; for the studies checked, unresolved V genes explain less than half of this, and the remainder is unexplained. The sample yields around 32,000 clones; nearly 95% were counted once. The ten largest clones capture roughly 2% of the sample. The time point label, as the study defines it: before natalizumab initiation. The sample taken for sequencing was PBMCs. The receptors originated from a man younger than 40 with multiple sclerosis.

This sequence joins TRBV27 and TRBJ2-1; 9 positions agree with TRBD1. The CDR3 has 15 residues. Trimming at V came to 3 bases and at J to 4 bases, leaving 4 bases not matched to a gene. Germline V gene data show CDR1 as MNHEY and CDR2 as SMNVEV (reference sequence). The CDR3 spells CASSFTTGGYNEQFF. CDR3 bases: TGTGCCAGCAGTTTTACGACAGGGGGGTACAATGAGCAGTTCTTC.

The V and J genes are TRBV4-3 and TRBJ2-3; D may match TRBD1 or TRBD2 (5 bases each). Germline values: CDR1 LGHNA, CDR2 YSLEER. The CDR3 loop spans 13 amino acids. Trimming shortened V by 4 bases and J by 3 bases, and 8 bases separated the two germline ends. The CDR3 DNA sequence: TGCGCCAGCAGCCCCGGGGCAACAGATACGCAGTATTTT. Amino acid sequence: CASSPGATDTQYF.

The chain carries TRBV7-6 and TRBJ2-3; D gene uncertain. CDR3 length: 16 residues. The V gene lost 1 base and the J gene lost 0 bases, with 11 bases spanning the gap. Germline CDR1 and CDR2: SGHVS and FNYEAQ. Here the CDR3 DNA reads TGTGCCAGCAGCTTAGTTACAGCCCCTAGCACAGATACGCAGTATTTT. It yields the protein CASSLVTAPSTDTQYF.

The V and J genes are TRBV9 and TRBJ2-1; 11 bases line up with TRBD2. The ends lost 4 bases at V and 5 bases at J; junction bases unmatched: 8. Per germline, CDR1 SGDLS and CDR2 YYNGEE. The CDR3 is 16 residues long. DNA for the CDR3: TGTGCCAGCAGCACGCATAGCGGGAGGGTTCACAATGAGCAGTTCTTC. It codes for CASSTHSGRVHNEQFF.

This clone was observed once. The chain links TRBV7-8 to TRBJ2-3, with D possibly being TRBD1 or TRBD2 (5 bases each). The CDR3 totals 14 residues. Trimming stripped 5 bases from V and 1 base from J, with 10 bases between. Germline loops: CDR1 SGHVS, CDR2 FQNEAQ. The CDR3 is CASSPGTGTDTQYF. CDR3 DNA: TGTGCCAGCAGCCCCGGGACCGGCACAGATACGCAGTATTTT. Full variable domain (missing parts from reference TRBV7-8 and TRBJ2-3): GAGVSQSPRYKVAKRGQDVALRCDPISGHVSLFWYQQALGQGPEFLTYFQNEAQLDKSGLPSDRFFAERPEGSVSTLKIQRTQQEDSAVYLCASSPGTGTDTQYFGPGTRLTVL.

V and J are TRBV30 and TRBJ1-3, with 8 nucleotides matching TRBD1. CDR1 is GTSNPN, CDR2 SVGIG, per germline (reference sequence). The CDR3 contains 18 residues. The V gene end was trimmed by 1 base and the J gene end by 2 bases; junction bases not matched to a gene: 13. The CDR3 loop is CAWSAAVWQGATGNTIYF. The CDR3 coding sequence is TGTGCCTGGAGTGCGGCCGTTTGGCAGGGGGCCACTGGAAACACCATATATTTT. The variable domain in full, completed from reference TRBV30 and TRBJ1-3, reads SQTIHQWPATLVQPVGSPLSLECTVEGTSNPNLYWYRQAAGRGLQLLFYSVGIGQISSEVPQNLSASRPQDRQFILSSKKLLLSDSGFYLCAWSAAVWQGATGNTIYFGEGSWLTVV.

This rearrangement joins TRBV5-6 to TRBJ1-3; D is unclear. Germline V gene sequence: CDR1 SGHDT, CDR2 YYEEEE. Trimming removed 0 bases at V and 0 bases at J, with 10 bases between. The CDR3 loop spans 16 amino acids. The CDR3 spells CASSLGVILSGNTIYF. As DNA, the CDR3 is TGTGCCAGCAGCTTGGGAGTGATCCTCTCTGGAAACACCATATATTTT.

This chain joins TRBV7-9 and TRBJ2-7; D is unclear. The V gene lost 2 bases and the J gene lost 2 bases, with 10 bases spanning the gap. The germline V gene encodes CDR1 SEHNR and CDR2 FQNEAQ (reference sequence). The CDR3 extends over 14 amino acids. CDR3 DNA sequence: TGTGCCAGCAGCTTAAGTCTCAACCCCTACGAGCAGTACTTC. It codes for CASSLSLNPYEQYF.

This clone appeared once. The rearrangement joins TRBV4-1 to TRBJ1-1, with 7 bases lining up with TRBD1. This CDR3 contains 15 residues. J was trimmed by 6 bases and V by 2 bases; bases with no gene match: 9. Germline-derived CDR1 and CDR2 are MGHRA and YSYEKL. CDR3 in amino acids: CASSQYRGPGPEAFF. In DNA, the CDR3 is TGCGCCAGCAGCCAATACAGGGGACCGGGGCCTGAAGCTTTCTTT.

The CDR3 loop is CASSDLDSRRLYSNQPQHF. The CDR3 DNA is TGTGCCAGCAGCGATTTGGACAGTAGACGTCTTTATAGCAATCAGCCCCAGCATTTT. The V gene is TRBV9, the J gene TRBJ1-5; tentatively, D is TRBD1 (6 bases). The V and J ends lost 3 bases and 0 bases respectively, with 22 bases between them. The germline V gene has CDR1 SGDLS and CDR2 YYNGEE. The CDR3 is 19 residues long.

A single count supports this clone. This chain uses TRBV2 with TRBJ2-1; 10 bases are a match to TRBD1. The CDR3 has 15 amino acids. The V segment lost 5 bases and the J segment 6 bases; nucleotides outside the gene matches: 7. Germline V gene lookup returns CDR1 SNHLY and CDR2 FYNNEI. The chain's CDR3 is CASSPDRGPFNEQFF. In DNA form, the CDR3 reads TGTGCCAGCAGTCCCGACAGGGGGCCTTTCAATGAGCAGTTCTTC. Filled out from reference TRBV2 and TRBJ2-1, the complete variable domain reads EPEVTQTPSHQVTQMGQEVILRCVPISNHLYFYWYRQILGQKVEFLVSFYNNEISEKSEIFDDQFSVERPDGSNFTLKIRSTKLEDSAMYFCASSPDRGPFNEQFFGPGTRLTVL.

V and J are TRBV27 and TRBJ2-5; 11 nucleotides align to TRBD2. CDR1 MNHEY and CDR2 SMNVEV come from the germline V gene (reference sequence). V shed 0 bases and J 9 bases; nucleotides not matched to a gene: 6. The CDR3 loop spans 15 amino acids. The DNA for the CDR3 is TGTGCCAGCAGTTTATCAGGGACTAGCGGTTTGGCCCAGTACTTC. Amino acids: CASSLSGTSGLAQYF.

V usage is TRBV10-3 and J usage is TRBJ2-2; possible D gene TRBD1, 6 bases. From germline, CDR1 is ENHRY and CDR2 SYGVKD. The CDR3 has 15 amino acids. Between the trimmed V and J ends, which lost 4 bases and 0 bases, there was a span of 9 bases. The CDR3 here is CAISGGTTNTGELFF. The DNA for the CDR3 is TGTGCCATCAGTGGGGGGACAACGAACACCGGGGAGCTGTTTTTT.

This chain links TRBV7-6 with TRBJ2-1, with D perhaps matching TRBD1 (6 bases). CDR1 and CDR2 from the germline V gene are SGHVS and FNYEAQ. There are 14 residues in the CDR3. V shed 5 bases and J shed 3 bases, with 11 bases lying between them. Here the CDR3 reads CASSQDRNYNEQFF. As DNA, the CDR3 is TGTGCCAGCAGCCAAGACAGGAACTACAATGAGCAGTTCTTC.

V and J are TRBV19 and TRBJ1-5; TRBD1 might be the D (5 bases). V lost 7 bases, J lost 6 bases, and 16 bases lay in between. This CDR3 has 14 residues. Per germline, CDR1 LNHDA and CDR2 SQIVND (reference sequence). The CDR3 nucleotides read TGTGCCAGTAAAGCCCTCGGGGGGATTCAGCCCCAGCATTTT. Translating gives CASKALGGIQPQHF.

The CDR3 DNA reads as TGTGCCAGCAGCCCGTTGAGGGGGGTCCGCGGCTACACCTTC. Translation gives CASSPLRGVRGYTF. The chain carries TRBV7-2 and TRBJ1-2; D may be TRBD1 (6 bases). Trimming cost V 5 bases and J 8 bases, with 18 bases left between them. Germline V CDR1 and CDR2: SGHTA, FQGNSA. CDR3 length: 14 amino acids. Full variable domain (missing parts from reference TRBV7-2 and TRBJ1-2): GAGVSQSPSNKVTEKGKDVELRCDPISGHTALYWYRQSLGQGLEFLIYFQGNSAPDKSGLPSDRFSAERTGGSVSTLTIQRTQQEDSAVYLCASSPLRGVRGYTFGSGTRLTVV.

This chain uses TRBV6-9 with TRBJ1-4; perhaps TRBD1 as D (6 bases). The CDR3 totals 11 residues. Germline V gene sequence: CDR1 MNHGY, CDR2 SVAAGI. Trimming removed 6 bases from V and 17 bases from J, with 16 bases in between. CDR3 coding DNA: TGTGCCAGCAGCATGGGGGGGGCCCGATTTTTT. It yields the protein CASSMGGARFF.

Written as DNA, the CDR3 is TGCGCCAGCAGCCAAGCCCTAGAAACTAGTTTGCTCAATGAGCAGTTCTTC. Protein: CASSQALETSLLNEQFF. The rearrangement uses TRBV4-3 and TRBJ2-1; TRBD2 might be the D (5 bases). Germline CDR1 reads LGHNA; CDR2 reads YSLEER. CDR3 length: 17 amino acids. The V gene lost 1 base and the J gene lost 6 bases, with 19 bases spanning the gap.

J is TRBJ1-1 and V is TRBV19, with TRBD1 as a possible D gene (6 bases). The length of the CDR3 is 17 residues. V gave up 7 bases and J gave up 1 base, with 22 bases separating them. Germline assignment: CDR1 LNHDA and CDR2 SQIVND (reference sequence). For the CDR3, the DNA is TGTGCCAGTATTGGAGTCAGGGGATATAGGGCGAACACTGAAGCTTTCTTT. Residues: CASIGVRGYRANTEAFF.

V usage is TRBV11-3 and J usage is TRBJ1-4; D call uncertain. There are 13 residues in the CDR3. The V gene's germline CDR1 is SGHNT and CDR2 YENEEA. Trimming pared 0 bases from V and 11 bases from J, leaving 10 bases between. The CDR3 sequence: CASSLDPRGKLFF. DNA of the CDR3: TGTGCCAGCAGCTTAGATCCCCGTGGGAAACTGTTTTTT. Complete variable domain (other parts from reference TRBV11-3 and TRBJ1-4): EAGVVQSPRYKIIEKKQPVAFWCNPISGHNTLYWYLQNLGQGPELLIRYENEEAVDDSQLPKDRFSAERLKGVDSTLKIQPAELGDSAVYLCASSLDPRGKLFFGSGTQLSVL.

The chain combines TRBV19 with TRBJ1-5; no reliable D call. CDR1 and CDR2 (germline): LNHDA, SQIVND (reference sequence). The length of the CDR3 is 15 residues. Trimming removed 1 base from V and 0 bases from J, with 7 bases in between. The CDR3 region is CASSIVDYSNQPQHF. Here the CDR3 DNA reads TGTGCCAGTAGTATAGTTGACTATAGCAATCAGCCCCAGCATTTT.

The rearrangement uses TRBV19 and TRBJ1-5; D is unclear. V was trimmed by 1 base and J by 4 bases, leaving 11 bases between them. Germline-derived CDR1 and CDR2 are LNHDA and SQIVND (reference sequence). This CDR3 comprises 15 residues. The DNA of the CDR3 is TGTGCCAGTAGTATAGGTCTTCGGGCAAATCAGCCCCAGCATTTT. It is translated as CASSIGLRANQPQHF.